This passage covers 9 T cell receptor beta chains from one sample sequenced in a study of cytomegalovirus exposure and HLA in healthy donors. Use of 60 Vbeta and 13 Jbeta primers characterized the PCR. Profiling relied on immunoSEQ multiplex PCR, and the TCRdb table lists in-frame clones only, not all of them. The sample contains 120,000 to 150,000 clones, roughly 77% of which appear only once. Sequences were obtained from PBMCs. The receptors shown here come from a female donor in good health and CMV-seronegative.

The chain joins TRBV5-4 to TRBJ2-5, with D perhaps matching TRBD2 (6 bases). The V end lost 4 bases, the J end lost 5 bases, and 15 bases lay between the germline ends. This CDR3 region has 14 residues. Looked up from germline, CDR1 is SGHNT and CDR2 is YYREEE (reference sequence). The CDR3 DNA follows: TGTGCCAGCAGCCCGAGGAGGGCCGTGGAGACCCAGTACTTC. It specifies CASSPRRAVETQYF.

The CDR3 reads CAGGSGPQPQHF. The DNA for the CDR3 is TGTGCCGGGGGGTCGGGGCCGCAGCCCCAGCATTTT. This chain links TRBV30 with TRBJ1-5; maybe TRBD1 (5 bases). V was trimmed by 8 bases and J by 7 bases, leaving 15 bases between them. The CDR3 loop spans 12 amino acids. CDR1 and CDR2 from the germline V gene are GTSNPN and SVGIG (reference sequence).

The rearrangement links TRBV28 to TRBJ1-2; TRBD1 might be the D (6 bases). The CDR3 has 14 amino acids. Germline values: CDR1 MDHEN, CDR2 SYDVKM. The germline V and J ends were trimmed by 3 bases and 4 bases, with 12 bases remaining between them. The CDR3 sequence is CASSLRGIGYGYTF. CDR3 coding DNA: TGTGCCAGCAGTTTGAGGGGGATCGGCTATGGCTACACCTTC.

This rearrangement joins TRBV5-1 to TRBJ1-1; possibly TRBD1 for D (6 bases). The germline CDR1 and CDR2 sequences are SGHRS and YFSETQ. V lost 0 bases and J 2 bases, leaving 17 bases between the germline ends. The CDR3 length is 17 residues. CDR3 protein: CASSLAGAGTYNTEAFF. For the CDR3, the DNA is TGCGCCAGCAGCTTGGCAGGGGCCGGTACTTATAACACTGAAGCTTTCTTT.

The chain is built from TRBV5-6 and TRBJ1-1, with TRBD1 as a possible D gene (6 bases). This CDR3 region has 12 residues. V was shortened by 3 bases and J by 10 bases, with 13 bases between the two germline ends. Germline V gives CDR1 SGHDT, CDR2 YYEEEE. The CDR3 loop reads CASSWGGGIAFF. CDR3 in DNA: TGTGCCAGCAGCTGGGGGGGCGGCATAGCTTTCTTT. The variable domain in full, with the rest retrieved from reference TRBV5-6 and TRBJ1-1, is DAGVTQSPTHLIKTRGQQVTLRCSPKSGHDTVSWYQQALGQGPQFIFQYYEEEERQRGNFPDRFSGHQFPNYSSELNVNALLLGDSALYLCASSWGGGIAFFGQGTRLTVV.

V and J are TRBV18 and TRBJ1-5; 9 bases line up with TRBD1. This CDR3 spans 13 amino acids. Germline-derived CDR1 and CDR2 are KGHSH and LQKENI. V trimming: 5 bases; J trimming: 7 bases; junction bases outside the gene matches: 3. The CDR3 protein is CASSSGTGQPQHF. The CDR3 nucleotides are TGTGCCAGCTCAAGCGGGACAGGGCAGCCCCAGCATTTT.

This clone was detected only a few times. This sequence joins TRBV6-5 and TRBJ1-1; 7 bases line up with TRBD1. The CDR3 spans 14 residues. After removal of 5 bases from V and 5 bases from J, the junction contained 8 bases not matched to a gene. Germline-derived CDR1 and CDR2 are MNHEY and SVGAGI. The chain's CDR3 is CASSPTGDRTEAFF. CDR3 in DNA: TGTGCCAGCAGTCCAACAGGGGATAGGACTGAAGCTTTCTTT.

The rearrangement joins TRBV21-1 to TRBJ1-4; the table names TRBD1, a call not compared with the DNA. TRBV21-1 is noted as a pseudogene. The CDR3 loop spans 20 amino acids. As DNA, the CDR3 is TGTGCCAGCAGCAAAGCGCTAAGGGACAGGGGAAATGAGGCAGTAGAAAAACTGTTTTTT. Its protein is CASSKALRDRGNEAVEKLFF.

V gene TRBV27 combines with J gene TRBJ2-7; 11 bases fit TRBD2. This CDR3 is 15 amino acids long. Looked up from germline, CDR1 is MNHEY and CDR2 is SMNVEV (reference sequence). The trim removed 4 bases at V and 2 bases at J, leaving 4 bases unmatched. The CDR3 region is CASSYQGLAAYEQYF. The CDR3 coding sequence is TGTGCCAGCAGTTACCAGGGACTAGCGGCCTACGAGCAGTACTTC.